This entry lists 27 T cell receptor beta chains sequenced from one sample in a study of monozygotic twins with inflammatory bowel disease. One entry per CDR3 protein, without DNA, is what TCRdb gives after re-calling the 5' RACE reads. The listing records around 370,000 distinct CDR3 sequences. Sequencing was carried out using blood. These receptors were collected from a human donor with ulcerative colitis or Crohn's disease, or a healthy co-twin of an affected twin (not recorded which).

The chain is built from TRBV4-2 and TRBJ2-2; as DNA is missing, the TRBD2 call by TCRdb cannot be tested. This CDR3 is 16 amino acids long. The germline CDR1 and CDR2 sequences are LGHNA and YNFKEQ. The CDR3 loop is CASSQTSGGGTGELFF.

The rearrangement joins TRBV7-2 to TRBJ2-1. Per the germline V gene, CDR1 is SGHTA and CDR2 is FQGNSA. There are 15 residues in the CDR3. The CDR3 loop is CASSLTGGSYNEQFF.

This rearrangement joins TRBV7-8 to TRBJ1-2; the D call from TCRdb, TRBD1, cannot be confirmed without DNA. Germline V gives CDR1 SGHVS, CDR2 FQNEAQ. The CDR3 is made up of 13 amino acids. This CDR3 reads CASSSTGDGGYTF.

The chain carries TRBV12-3 or TRBV12-4 and TRBJ1-5; TCRdb selects TRBD1, and the lack of DNA leaves this call unchecked. The CDR3 is 16 residues long. CDR3: CASSSGTGGAEQPQHF.

The rearrangement links TRBV29-1 to TRBJ2-5; TCRdb's D call of TRBD1 is untestable without DNA. Germline V gene sequence: CDR1 SQVTM, CDR2 ANQGSEA. The CDR3 has 13 amino acids. The CDR3 loop reads CSVVGRGWETQYF.

The chain carries TRBV7-8 and TRBJ1-1. Per the germline V gene, CDR1 is SGHVS and CDR2 is FQNEAQ. This CDR3 has 14 residues. CDR3 region: CASSLNSIYTEAFF.

The CDR3 here is CASSEQGYEQFF. V and J are TRBV2 and TRBJ2-1; TCRdb proposes TRBD1, but this gene call is untestable without DNA. The CDR3 extends over 12 amino acids. The germline V gene encodes CDR1 SNHLY and CDR2 FYNNEI.

The chain is built from TRBV7-2 and TRBJ2-5; TCRdb calls TRBD1, which cannot be checked without DNA. Germline loops: CDR1 SGHTA, CDR2 FQGNSA. The CDR3 covers 16 residues. Here the CDR3 reads CASSGRDRIGGETQYF.

The rearrangement links TRBV24-1 to TRBJ1-5; TCRdb calls TRBD1, which cannot be checked without DNA. Germline-derived CDR1 and CDR2 are KGHDR and SFDVKD. The CDR3 runs to 17 residues. The CDR3 region is CATSDRNRVHGNQPQHF.

The rearrangement uses TRBV14 and TRBJ2-6. Germline V lookup: CDR1 SGHDN, CDR2 FVKESK. CDR3 length: 13 residues. The CDR3 loop reads CASSQARANVLTF.

The rearrangement joins TRBV5-1 to TRBJ2-7; the TCRdb call, TRBD2, lacks DNA for checking. The germline V gene has CDR1 SGHRS and CDR2 YFSETQ. CDR3 length equals 16 residues. CDR3 residues: CASSFKRGAANYEQYF.

CDR3 protein: CASSSGQGYEQYF. The rearrangement joins TRBV5-1 to TRBJ2-7; the D call from TCRdb, TRBD1, cannot be confirmed without DNA. Per germline, CDR1 SGHRS and CDR2 YFSETQ. CDR3 length: 13 residues.

The V and J genes are TRBV24-1 and TRBJ2-1; TCRdb designates TRBD2, a call that cannot be tested without DNA. Germline assignment: CDR1 KGHDR and CDR2 SFDVKD. CDR3 length: 16 amino acids. The CDR3 loop reads CATSGLAGETYNEQFF.

This chain links TRBV11-2 with TRBJ1-3; the D gene TCRdb calls, TRBD1, cannot be checked with no DNA. The CDR3 runs to 18 residues. Looked up from germline, CDR1 is SGHAT and CDR2 is FQNNGV. CDR3 in amino acids: CASSPSSGTPNSGNTIYF. The entire variable domain, with the rest obtained from reference TRBV11-2 and TRBJ1-3, is as follows: EAGVAQSPRYKIIEKRQSVAFWCNPISGHATLYWYQQILGQGPKLLIQFQNNGVVDDSQLPKDRFSAERLKGVDSTLKIQPAKLEDSAVYLCASSPSSGTPNSGNTIYFGEGSWLTVV.

This chain links TRBV4-1 with TRBJ2-1; as DNA is missing, the TRBD1 call by TCRdb cannot be tested. The CDR3 consists of 16 residues. In germline, CDR1 is MGHRA, CDR2 YSYEKL. The CDR3: CASSQTGLSSYNEQFF.

The chain combines TRBV5-1 with TRBJ2-7; the D call from TCRdb, TRBD1, cannot be confirmed without DNA. The CDR3 loop spans 15 amino acids. Germline V gene data show CDR1 as SGHRS and CDR2 as YFSETQ. The CDR3 sequence is CASSQTGTGVYEQYF.

The chain combines TRBV20-1 with TRBJ2-5; the D gene TCRdb calls, TRBD2, cannot be checked with no DNA. The CDR3 has 14 residues. Germline CDR1 and CDR2: DFQATT and SNEGSKA (reference sequence). The chain's CDR3 is CSARAGGPGETQYF.

This chain uses TRBV11-2 with TRBJ1-5; as DNA is missing, the TRBD1 call by TCRdb cannot be tested. CDR1 and CDR2 from the germline V gene are SGHAT and FQNNGV. The CDR3 sequence is 17 residues long. CDR3 protein: CASSLDGGRGPNQPQHF.

The J gene is TRBJ1-2, the V gene TRBV12-3 or TRBV12-4; TCRdb lists TRBD1, though no DNA is available to test this call. The CDR3 covers 12 residues. CDR3 sequence reads: CASVGGNYGYTF.

The chain employs TRBV6-1 and TRBJ1-4; no DNA is available, so the TRBD1 call from TCRdb remains unchecked. This CDR3 spans 15 amino acids. The germline gives CDR1 MNHNS, CDR2 SASEGT. CDR3 protein: CASNRGGAANEKLFF.

The rearrangement uses TRBV25-1 and TRBJ2-7; TCRdb proposes TRBD1, but this gene call is untestable without DNA. Germline-derived CDR1 and CDR2 are MGHDK and SYGVNS. The CDR3 covers 14 residues. CDR3 in amino acids: CASSANGQTYEQYF.

The CDR3 loop reads CASSLGWVVGELFF. The rearrangement links TRBV6-1 to TRBJ2-2. The CDR3 spans 14 residues. Germline values: CDR1 MNHNS, CDR2 SASEGT.

CDR3 protein: CASSLGTEYNEQFF. The chain carries TRBV5-1 and TRBJ2-1; TCRdb's D call, TRBD1, is unchecked because there is no DNA. Germline CDR1 is SGHRS and CDR2 is YFSETQ. The CDR3 is made up of 14 amino acids.

V usage is TRBV7-2 and J usage is TRBJ2-7; TCRdb's D call, TRBD2, is unchecked because there is no DNA. Germline lookup yields CDR1 SGHTA and CDR2 FQGNSA. The CDR3 length is 16 residues. CDR3 protein: CASSTSLGDPPYEQYF. Full variable domain (missing parts from reference TRBV7-2 and TRBJ2-7): GAGVSQSPSNKVTEKGKDVELRCDPISGHTALYWYRQSLGQGLEFLIYFQGNSAPDKSGLPSDRFSAERTGGSVSTLTIQRTQQEDSAVYLCASSTSLGDPPYEQYFGPGTRLTVT.

The CDR3 is CASSLGRDWGYTF. The rearrangement links TRBV12-3 or TRBV12-4 to TRBJ1-2; lacking DNA, the TRBD1 call made by TCRdb goes unchecked. The CDR3 has 13 residues.

The V gene is TRBV3-1, the J gene TRBJ1-2. CDR3 length: 15 amino acids. CDR1 is LGHDT and CDR2 is YNNKEL in the germline V gene (reference sequence). The CDR3 region is CASSQKERSPYGYTF.

The chain couples TRBV3-1 to TRBJ1-4. Germline V gene sequence: CDR1 LGHDT, CDR2 YNNKEL (reference sequence). The CDR3 totals 17 residues. CDR3: CASSQVYFGSYNEKLFF.